The 9 T cell receptor beta chains below come from one sample, sequenced in a study of metastatic and nonmetastatic thyroid tumors. Not a single patient had been given any form of treatment at any point before undergoing thyroid surgery. TCRdb redid the clone calls on the PCR reads using MiXCR. The sample holds 26,000 or so clones, roughly 4% seen once. The sequencing sample was made of blood. The receptors here all came from a male donor with papillary thyroid cancer or a benign thyroid nodule (not recorded which). Some clones in this sample may be carry-over from other donors' samples.

By share of the sample, this clone is medium-sized. This sequence joins TRBV28 and TRBJ2-1; D tentatively fits TRBD1 or TRBD2 (5 bases each). The CDR3 sequence is 13 residues long. V lost 5 bases and J 8 bases, leaving 13 bases between the germline ends. Germline V lookup: CDR1 MDHEN, CDR2 SYDVKM. The CDR3 DNA reads as TGTGCCAGCAGTCCCCCGGGGACCTATGAGCAGTTCTTC. Translated, it gives CASSPPGTYEQFF.

This clone has more than one count but fewer than ten. The rearrangement joins TRBV7-6 to TRBJ2-2, with TRBD2 matching 14 bases. Germline lookup yields CDR1 SGHVS and CDR2 FNYEAQ. V gave up 3 bases and J gave up 10 bases; unmatched junction bases: 1. This CDR3 has 14 residues. CDR3 region: CASSLGLAGAELFF. In nucleotides, the CDR3 is TGTGCCAGCAGCTTGGGACTAGCGGGAGCGGAGCTGTTTTTT.

This clone was found a few times. This chain connects TRBV19 to TRBJ2-7; D perhaps matches TRBD2 (5 bases). CDR1 LNHDA and CDR2 SQIVND come from the germline V gene (reference sequence). The CDR3 sequence is 14 residues long. Trimming took 3 bases from V and 5 from J, leaving 14 bases between them. CDR3 in DNA: TGTGCCAGTAGTATGACAAGGAGGCGCGACGAGCAGTACTTC. It yields the protein CASSMTRRRDEQYF. The complete variable domain, with remaining parts taken from reference TRBV19 and TRBJ2-7, reads DGGITQSPKYLFRKEGQNVTLSCEQNLNHDAMYWYRQDPGQGLRLIYYSQIVNDFQKGDIAEGYSVSREKKESFPLTVTSAQKNPTAFYLCASSMTRRRDEQYFGPGTRLTVT.

This clone has ten or more counts. The V and J genes are TRBV19 and TRBJ2-3; 7 positions agree with TRBD2. The trim removed 7 bases at V and 2 bases at J, leaving 12 bases unmatched. From germline, CDR1 is LNHDA and CDR2 SQIVND (reference sequence). The CDR3 sequence is 16 residues long. CDR3 in amino acids: CASKGLEAGFTDTQYF. DNA for the CDR3: TGTGCCAGTAAAGGCCTTGAAGCGGGGTTCACAGATACGCAGTATTTT.

The rearrangement links TRBV2 to TRBJ2-5, with D perhaps matching TRBD2 (6 bases). Germline values: CDR1 SNHLY, CDR2 FYNNEI. Trimming took 6 bases from V and 2 from J, leaving 13 bases between them. This CDR3 contains 14 residues. CDR3 coding DNA: TGTGCCAGCAGAGCCGGGACTGCACAAGAGACCCAGTACTTC. As protein: CASRAGTAQETQYF.

J is TRBJ2-6 and V is TRBV20-1; no clear D gene. Germline assignment: CDR1 DFQATT and CDR2 SNEGSKA (reference sequence). The V and J ends lost 1 base and 1 base respectively, with 8 bases between them. The CDR3 has 15 residues. CDR3 coding DNA: TGCAGTGCTAGAGTGCAGTTTTCTGGGGCCAACGTCCTGACTTTC. It specifies CSARVQFSGANVLTF.

Notes on this clone: One junction end does not reproduce the germline sequence, and a read error may be involved. The chain is built from TRBV12-3 or TRBV12-4 and TRBJ1-5; no definite D call. This CDR3 has 14 residues. For the CDR3, the DNA is TGTGCCAGCAATTTTGGCATCAGCAGTCAGCCCCAGCATTTT. It translates to CASNFGISSQPQHF.

This clone showed up many times. CDR3 amino acids: CASSLASDKGYGYTF. The DNA of the CDR3 is TGTGCCAGCAGCTTGGCCTCAGACAAGGGGTATGGCTACACCTTC. This chain uses TRBV5-6 with TRBJ1-2, with D tentatively TRBD1 (5 bases). The CDR3 sequence is 15 residues long. Trimming cost V 0 bases and J 5 bases, with 14 bases left between them. CDR1 is SGHDT, CDR2 YYEEEE, per germline.

In this sample, this clone turned up many times. This sample includes further DNA sequences coding for the same CDR3. This rearrangement joins TRBV2 to TRBJ1-5; unclear D gene. Between the trimmed V and J ends, which lost 6 bases and 1 base, there was a span of 7 bases. Germline V gene data show CDR1 as SNHLY and CDR2 as FYNNEI. The CDR3 has 13 amino acids. The CDR3 sequence is CASRFRSNQPQHF. CDR3 bases: TGTGCCAGCAGGTTCAGGAGCAATCAGCCCCAGCATTTT.